This TCR beta chain is from a study of cytomegalovirus exposure and HLA in healthy donors. The PCR was carried out with 60 Vbeta primers and 13 Jbeta primers. Here immunoSEQ multiplex PCR was the method, and the copy in TCRdb shows in-frame clones only, minus some. Among some 150,000 clones listed, over 70% were seen once. About this clone: Its specificity is unknown.

CDR1 SEHNR and CDR2 FQNEAQ come from the germline V gene (reference sequence). Trimming stripped 5 bases from V and 0 bases from J, with 5 bases between. The CDR3 consists of 13 residues. Study outcomes and limitations: In a later analysis, TCR association rates varied by HLA locus: DRB1 most, HLA-C fewest. What TCR beta sequences reportedly achieved was accurate prediction of HLA-A and HLA-B alleles in most subjects. Previous analysis showed most TCR beta V segments were productive about 87% or about 30% of the time.

The source is a man aged 35 to 55 in good health and CMV-seropositive. The rearrangement uses TRBV7-9 and TRBJ1-5; D ambiguous. The sample was PBMCs. In DNA, the CDR3 is TGTGCCAGCAGCCCGGGTAGCAATCAGCCCCAGCATTTT. It specifies CASSPGSNQPQHF.